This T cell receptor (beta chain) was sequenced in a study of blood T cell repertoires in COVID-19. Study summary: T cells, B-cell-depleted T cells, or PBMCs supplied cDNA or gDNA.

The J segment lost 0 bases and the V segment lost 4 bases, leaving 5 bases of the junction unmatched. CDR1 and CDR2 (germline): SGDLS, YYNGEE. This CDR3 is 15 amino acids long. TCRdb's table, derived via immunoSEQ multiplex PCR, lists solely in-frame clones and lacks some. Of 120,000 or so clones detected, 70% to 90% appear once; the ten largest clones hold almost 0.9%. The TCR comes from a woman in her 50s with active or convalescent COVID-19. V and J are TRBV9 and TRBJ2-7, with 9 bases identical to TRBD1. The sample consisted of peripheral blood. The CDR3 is CASSQGTGNSYEQYF. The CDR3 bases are TGTGCCAGCAGCCAAGGGACAGGGAACTCCTACGAGCAGTACTTC.